The sequence of this TCR beta chain was determined in a study of radiation and T cells in renal cell carcinoma. Generated by immunoSEQ multiplex PCR, the TCRdb table keeps only in-frame clones and is missing some. The table records 6,000 to 8,000 clones, around three fifths of them present only once. Treatment given: treatment-naive control, cytoreductive nephrectomy. The V gene end was trimmed by 6 bases and the J gene end by 3 bases; junction bases not matched to a gene: 5. This CDR3 is 14 amino acids long. Germline assignment: CDR1 SGHRS and CDR2 YFSETQ. This clone was observed once. V gene TRBV5-1 combines with J gene TRBJ2-1; 8 bases agree with TRBD2. This TCR came from a woman in her 70s with renal cell carcinoma. The source material was tumor tissue, sampled from a patient whose treatment was nephrectomy without radiotherapy. This CDR3 is CASNLGTSYNEQFF. The CDR3 DNA reads TGCGCCAGCAATCTCGGGACTAGCTACAATGAGCAGTTCTTC.